This T cell receptor (beta chain) was retrieved from a study of identifying expanded T cells in peripheral blood (dated by TCRdb to about 2019). Regarding the complete study: Four technical replicates, made by sequencing separate aliquots from the same pool of genomic DNA, were compared pairwise.

CDR1 and CDR2 were assigned from the germline V gene as SGHRS and YFSETQ. V is pared back by 6 bases and J by 0 bases, with 12 bases lying between the germline termini. The CDR3 runs 15 residues from the cysteine to the phenylalanine. Only the CDR3 part of the read is kept: 45 bases, read in frame from the first base. Turning to this clone: Its antigen remains undetermined. Base qualities are not at hand, and no much larger clone is one base apart.

TCRbeta CDR3 regions were profiled with the immunoSEQ Assay using bias-controlled multiplex PCR amplification of genomic DNA. The authors processed their data as follows. The absolute abundance of each unique TCRbeta CDR3 region was quantified after sequences were collapsed and filtered. Two models were used to test differential abundance: a binomial model (Fisher-equivalent) and a beta-binomial model that adds time-dependent variance fitted from healthy donors. Clones with fewer than 5 combined templates were removed, and differential abundance was called for clones with a Benjamini-Hochberg FDR below 0.01. The form v = (b*log(k)+a)^2 was used to model beta-binomial variance as a function of total template count across the two samples. TCRdb stores this immuneACCESS table with in-frame sequences only. Part of the clones is absent; in the studies checked, under half of the shortfall reflects unresolved V genes, and no reason is known for the rest. V, J and clone size were drawn from that table, and D and trimming were deduced from the DNA. This sample is represented by 90,000 to 95,000 clones; roughly 87% of them were singletons. Approximately 5.2% of the sample belongs to the ten largest clones.

During the collection period, no infections or other immune events were recorded for the healthy donors. To calibrate time-dependent variance in a beta-binomial model of T-cell clone differential abundance, blood repertoires from healthy donors were used as a training cohort. The training cohort included about ten healthy donors, of whom 3 were female and 7 were male. On average the donors were approximately 42 years old, and their ages spanned roughly 25 to 65 years. Whole blood from each healthy donor was obtained from a commercial supplier and was collected at three time points roughly 13 days apart. For immunosequencing, genomic DNA was extracted from whole blood that had not been sorted. Study-level results and caveats: It was expected by the authors that biological variance in healthy repertoires might increase further over much longer intervals, such as months to years. Across all healthy donors, variance in clone template counts between approximately two-week samples was found to increase significantly with total template count. The binomial model flagged about 1.1 differentially abundant clones between technical replicates but about 16 over around 2 weeks and over 18 over approximately 4 weeks. Both the number of clones called differentially abundant and the false-positive rate were significantly reduced by the beta-binomial model across all healthy-donor time intervals.

The rearrangement joined TRBV5-1 to TRBJ1-4, with an unclear D gene assignment. This TCR was recovered from a person between 18 and 75 years old in good health. The sequenced sample was blood. The DNA sequence follows: TGCGCCAGCACCATCTCTGGTACAACTAATGAAAAACTGTTTTTT. It translates to CASTISGTTNEKLFF.